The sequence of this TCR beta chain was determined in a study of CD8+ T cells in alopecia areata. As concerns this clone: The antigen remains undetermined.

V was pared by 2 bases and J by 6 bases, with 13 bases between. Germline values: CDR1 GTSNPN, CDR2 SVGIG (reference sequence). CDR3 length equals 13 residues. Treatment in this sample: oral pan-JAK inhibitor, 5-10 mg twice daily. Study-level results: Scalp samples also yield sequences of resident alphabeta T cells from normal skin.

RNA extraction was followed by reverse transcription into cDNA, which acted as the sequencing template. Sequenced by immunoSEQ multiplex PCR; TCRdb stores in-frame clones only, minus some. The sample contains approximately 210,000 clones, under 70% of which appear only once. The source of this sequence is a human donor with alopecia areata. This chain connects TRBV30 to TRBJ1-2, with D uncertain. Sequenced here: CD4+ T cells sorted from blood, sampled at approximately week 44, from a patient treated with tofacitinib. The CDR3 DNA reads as TGTGCCTGGAGTTCGGCAGGTTTGGATGGCTACACCTTC. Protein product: CAWSSAGLDGYTF.